This T cell receptor beta chain was observed in a study of neoadjuvant nivolumab and ipilimumab in lung cancer. Findings and caveats of the study: Compared with tumor-adjacent uninvolved lung, resected tumors showed greater richness and clonality. Only two of four nivolumab-treated tumors gained richness and clonality by surgery.

On this clone: Antigen: not known.

V dropped 4 bases and J dropped 5 bases, with 11 bases sitting between them. The V gene's germline CDR1 is MNHNS and CDR2 SASEGT. This CDR3 is 13 amino acids long. The protocol was immunoSEQ multiplex PCR, while the TCRdb copy is restricted to in-frame clones and leaves out a portion. The table lists 25,000 to 35,000 clones, about 83% of them singletons. The chain is built from TRBV6-1 and TRBJ2-5, with D unclear. The sequences come from tumor tissue, collected after neoadjuvant nivolumab, alone or with ipilimumab, at or shortly before surgery. This TCR was recovered from an adult with non-small cell lung cancer. CDR3 nucleotide sequence: TGTGCCAGCAGTGGTCACCTTATGGAGACCCAGTACTTC. This sequence encodes CASSGHLMETQYF.